This T cell receptor beta chain was recovered during a study of early T cells in non-severe SARS-CoV-2 infection. At the level of the study: The authors sequenced bulk RNA from unsorted whole blood, leaving chains unpaired.

Attached unique molecular identifiers marked individual cDNA molecules. One entry per CDR3 protein results from TCRdb running MiXCR on the 5' RACE reads. The sample has tens of thousands of distinct CDR3 sequences; more than 9% are singletons. This clonotype was found many times. The source is an adult who was a healthcare worker with PCR-confirmed SARS-CoV-2 infection or an uninfected control (not recorded which). Source material: whole blood.

CDR3 in DNA: TGTGCCAGCAGCATAGCGGGAGCCAGCTACAATGAGCAGTTCTTC. Amino acids: CASSIAGASYNEQFF. The chain combines TRBV7-3 with TRBJ2-1, with 9 positions matching TRBD2. The CDR3 has 15 residues. Per the germline V gene, CDR1 is SGHTA and CDR2 is FQGTGA. Trimming cost V 5 bases and J 3 bases; bases outside gene matches: 5.